The 8 T cell receptor beta chains below all came from one sample that was sequenced in a study of pediatric ulcerative colitis. The rectum was sampled with one to two pinch biopsies at colonoscopy. Assay used: immunoSEQ multiplex PCR; TCRdb lists only in-frame clones, some missing. The profile covers fewer than 20,000 clones, with roughly 80% appearing a single time and more than 6.5% taken by the ten largest. The material sequenced was gut tissue. Receptors originate from a boy younger than 18 who was a control in a study of pediatric ulcerative colitis.

CDR3 amino acids: CASSPPSGANVLTF. The DNA for the CDR3 is TGTGCCAGCAGTCCGCCATCTGGGGCCAACGTCCTGACTTTC. The chain joins TRBV25-1 to TRBJ2-6; D is undetermined. Between the trimmed V and J ends, which lost 5 bases and 1 base, there was a span of 6 bases. CDR1 and CDR2 from the germline V gene are MGHDK and SYGVNS. This CDR3 comprises 14 residues.

Here the CDR3 reads CASSLSGLALREQYF. The CDR3 bases are TGTGCCAGCAGTTTAAGTGGACTAGCTCTACGGGAGCAGTACTTC. This chain links TRBV27 with TRBJ2-7, with 8 bases aligning to TRBD2. The germline V gene encodes CDR1 MNHEY and CDR2 SMNVEV (reference sequence). The CDR3 length is 15 residues. V lost 2 bases to trimming and J lost 7 bases; unmatched junction nucleotides: 10.

A remark on this clone: Other nucleotide sequences in the sample specify the same CDR3. The genes are TRBV6-6 and TRBJ2-3; D tentatively reads TRBD1 or TRBD2 (5 bases each). Trimming took off 6 bases at V and 4 bases at J, with 14 bases between the two ends. There are 14 residues in the CDR3. Germline V lookup: CDR1 MNHNY, CDR2 SVGAGI (reference sequence). CDR3 protein: CASSDRGLADTQYF. The CDR3, as DNA: TGTGCCAGCAGCGACAGAGGGCTCGCAGATACGCAGTATTTT.

In this sample, this clone turned up once. The V call is TRBV5-6, the J call TRBJ1-2; no reliable D call. The germline V and J ends were trimmed by 3 bases and 13 bases, with 13 bases remaining between them. CDR1 is SGHDT and CDR2 is YYEEEE in the germline V gene. The CDR3 spans 11 residues. CDR3 amino acids: CASSSRAGGTF. The CDR3, as DNA: TGTGCCAGCAGCTCCCGGGCGGGAGGCACCTTC.

The chain carries TRBV7-3 and TRBJ2-7, with D tentatively TRBD1 or TRBD2 (5 bases each). Trimming stripped 0 bases from V and 5 bases from J, with 11 bases between. This CDR3 has 14 residues. Germline CDR1 reads SGHTA; CDR2 reads FQGTGA. In DNA form, the CDR3 reads TGTGCCAGCAGCTTAACGGGGGAAGTGAACGAGCAGTACTTC. It specifies CASSLTGEVNEQYF.

The rearrangement links TRBV28 to TRBJ1-2; D remains ambiguous. Germline CDR1 reads MDHEN; CDR2 reads SYDVKM. V was shortened by 5 bases and J by 4 bases, with 8 bases between the two germline ends. CDR3 length equals 12 residues. The CDR3 is CASSPPFYGYTF. In DNA form, the CDR3 reads TGTGCCAGCAGTCCGCCGTTCTATGGCTACACCTTC.

V gene TRBV6-6 combines with J gene TRBJ1-1; no reliable D call. CDR1 is MNHNY, CDR2 SVGAGI, per germline (reference sequence). Trimming took 10 bases from V and 4 from J, leaving 10 bases between them. The CDR3 is made up of 11 amino acids. As DNA, the CDR3 is TGTGCCACCTCAGTGCCCACTGAAGCTTTCTTT. Amino acids: CATSVPTEAFF.

This chain connects TRBV7-2 to TRBJ1-2; 8 positions agree with TRBD1. V was pared by 1 base and J by 6 bases, with 1 base of the junction left unmatched. There are 13 residues in the CDR3. Germline V gene data show CDR1 as SGHTA and CDR2 as FQGNSA. CDR3 protein: CASSLGRGHGYTF. DNA of the CDR3: TGTGCCAGCAGCTTAGGCAGGGGGCATGGCTACACCTTC.